Reported below is one T cell receptor (beta chain). The antigen is not known. These data belong to a study of CD8 T cells in ankylosing spondylitis. General study results and limits: There was a TCR beta motif, made of fewer than 10 highly homologous variants, that appeared characteristic of ankylosing spondylitis blood.

TCRdb reprocessed the 5' RACE reads with MiXCR, giving one entry per CDR3 protein. Here the sample spans about 220,000 distinct CDR3 sequences, about 16% being singletons. Germline V gene lookup returns CDR1 MNHEY and CDR2 SMNVEV (reference sequence). The CDR3 totals 19 residues. V lost 1 base to trimming and J lost 0 bases; unmatched junction nucleotides: 12. The clonotype comes from a male donor with ankylosing spondylitis. Sequencing used blood, either unsorted or a sorted T cell fraction (not recorded which). The rearrangement joins TRBV27 to TRBJ2-3; 8 bases map to TRBD2. CDR3 sequence (DNA): TGTGCCAGCAGTTTATGGGGCGGAATGGCTAGCGGGAGCACAGATACGCAGTATTTT. Translated, it gives CASSLWGGMASGSTDTQYF.